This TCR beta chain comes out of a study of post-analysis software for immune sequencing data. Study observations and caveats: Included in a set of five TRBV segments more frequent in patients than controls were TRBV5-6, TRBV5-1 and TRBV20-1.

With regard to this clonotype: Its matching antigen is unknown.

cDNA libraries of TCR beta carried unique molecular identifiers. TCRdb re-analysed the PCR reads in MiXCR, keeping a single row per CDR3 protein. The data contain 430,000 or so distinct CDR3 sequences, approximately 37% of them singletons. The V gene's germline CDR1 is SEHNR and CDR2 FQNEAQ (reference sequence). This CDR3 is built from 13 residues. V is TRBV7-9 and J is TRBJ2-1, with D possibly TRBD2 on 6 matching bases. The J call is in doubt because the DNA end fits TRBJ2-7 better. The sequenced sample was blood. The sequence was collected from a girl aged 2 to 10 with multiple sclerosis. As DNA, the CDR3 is TGTGCCATCTCCCCCCGGGAGCACTACGAGCAGTACTTC. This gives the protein CAISPREHYEQYF.